This TCR beta chain was obtained from a study of blood T cell repertoires in COVID-19. The method was immunoSEQ multiplex PCR; TCRdb's version includes in-frame clones alone and lacks a portion of them. The data contain 140,000 to 150,000 clones, 76% of them singletons. This CDR3 has 15 residues. V shed 0 bases and J shed 2 bases, with 11 bases lying between them. Per the germline V gene, CDR1 is SGDLS and CDR2 is YYNGEE. The V gene is TRBV9, the J gene TRBJ1-1; D remains unclear. This TCR derives from a man aged 60 to 69 with acute or convalescent COVID-19. Sequenced material: peripheral blood. The CDR3 spells CASSVGGRLNTEAFF. CDR3 DNA: TGTGCCAGCAGCGTAGGTGGCAGATTAAACACTGAAGCTTTCTTT.